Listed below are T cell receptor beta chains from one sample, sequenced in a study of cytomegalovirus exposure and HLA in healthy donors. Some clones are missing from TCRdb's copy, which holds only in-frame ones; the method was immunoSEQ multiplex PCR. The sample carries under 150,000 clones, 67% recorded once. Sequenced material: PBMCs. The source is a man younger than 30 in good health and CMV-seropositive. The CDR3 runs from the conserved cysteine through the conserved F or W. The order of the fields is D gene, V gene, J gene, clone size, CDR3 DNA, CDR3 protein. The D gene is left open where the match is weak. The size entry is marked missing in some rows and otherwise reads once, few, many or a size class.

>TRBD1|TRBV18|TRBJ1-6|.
TGTGCCAGCTCACCACCCTCAGGGGGCGATTATTCACCCCTCCACTTT
CASSPPSGGDYSPLHF
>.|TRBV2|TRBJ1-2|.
TGTGCCAGCAGTCACCATACAGGTTGGGGCTACACCTTC
CASSHHTGWGYTF
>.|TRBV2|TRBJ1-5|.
TGTGCCAGCACCCACCAATCGAAAGCCAATCAGCCCCAGCATTTT
CASTHQSKANQPQHF
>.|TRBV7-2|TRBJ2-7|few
TGTGCCAGCACCCCAGGTCAGGGGCTTTTTTCCTACGAGCAGTACTTC
CASTPGQGLFSYEQYF
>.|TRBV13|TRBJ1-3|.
TGTGCCAGCAGCTTAGTGGCAGGGAAGGCTGGAAACACCATATATTTT
CASSLVAGKAGNTIYF
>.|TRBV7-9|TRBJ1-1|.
TGTGCCAGCAGCTCCGCAGGGCCCAATAAAGCTTTCTTT
CASSSAGPNKAFF
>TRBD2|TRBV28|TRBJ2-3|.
TGTGCCAGCAGCCCGTCGGGCGGGGGGCCTAGCACAGATACGCAGTATTTT
CASSPSGGGPSTDTQYF
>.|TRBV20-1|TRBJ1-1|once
TGCAGTGCTCAAGACAGCCCTGAAGCTTTCTTT
CSAQDSPEAFF
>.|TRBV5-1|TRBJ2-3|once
TGCGCCAGCAGCTATACCCCCGGGACTAGCACAGATACGCAGTATTTT
CASSYTPGTSTDTQYF
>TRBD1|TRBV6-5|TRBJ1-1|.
TGTGCCAGCAGTAAAGGGACAGCGAACACTGAAGCTTTCTTT
CASSKGTANTEAFF
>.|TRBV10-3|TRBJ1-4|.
TGTGCCATCAGTGAGTCCCCCCTTAGGGGGAGGGAAGAAAAACTGTTTTTT
CAISESPLRGREEKLFF
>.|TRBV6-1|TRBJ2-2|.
TGTGCCAGCAGTGTAACAGGCACCGGGGAGCTGTTTTTT
CASSVTGTGELFF
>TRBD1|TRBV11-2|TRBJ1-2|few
TGTGCCAGCAGCTTAACGACAGGGGGTGGCTACACCTTC
CASSLTTGGGYTF
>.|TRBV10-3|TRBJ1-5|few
TGTGCCATCAGTGAGTCAGGCAGTCAGGCGCCCCAGCATTTT
CAISESGSQAPQHF
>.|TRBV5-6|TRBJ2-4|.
TGTGCCAGCAGCTTGAAGGGGGCGGGGAACATTCAGTACTTC
CASSLKGAGNIQYF
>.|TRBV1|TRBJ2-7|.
TGCACCAGCAGCCTTCCTAGCGGGGGGTCCAGCTCCTACGAGCAGTACTTC
CTSSLPSGGSSSYEQYF
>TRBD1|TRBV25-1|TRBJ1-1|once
TGTGCCAGCAGGGGAGAACAGGGGGCAATGAAAGCTTTCTTT
CASRGEQGAMKAFF
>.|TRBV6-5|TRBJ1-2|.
TGTGCCAGCAGTGCCCAGGGGCTGGCTGGCTACACCTTC
CASSAQGLAGYTF
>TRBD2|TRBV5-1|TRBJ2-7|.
TGCGCCAGCAGCTTGGCCGGGACTAGCGGGCCTCAACCCTACGAGCAGTACTTC
CASSLAGTSGPQPYEQYF
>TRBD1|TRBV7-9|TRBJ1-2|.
TGTGCCAGCAGCTCAGGGGCCGCGGACAGGGTAAACTATGGCTACACCTTC
CASSSGAADRVNYGYTF
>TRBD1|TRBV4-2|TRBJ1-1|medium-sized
TGTGCCAGCAGCCAACTGCAGGGGGTCACTGAAGCTTTCTTT
CASSQLQGVTEAFF
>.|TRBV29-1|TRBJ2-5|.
TGCAGCGGGGTGGACAGACAAAACCAAGAGACCCAGTACTTC
CSGVDRQNQETQYF
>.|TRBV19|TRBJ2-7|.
TGTGCCAGTAGTATGGGGCAGTGGGCTGACGAGCAGTACTTC
CASSMGQWADEQYF
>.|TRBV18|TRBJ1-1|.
TGTGCCAGCTCACCTTTACCGGGAGCGGCTTTCTTT
CASSPLPGAAFF
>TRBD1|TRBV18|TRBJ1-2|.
TGTGCCAGCTCGCCGGACAGGACCAGCTATGGCTACACCTTC
CASSPDRTSYGYTF
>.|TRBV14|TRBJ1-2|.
TGTGCCAGCAGCCACGATTCTGGCAGGGTATACGGCTACACCTTC
CASSHDSGRVYGYTF
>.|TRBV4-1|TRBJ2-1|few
TGCGCCAGCAGCCAACATCCGAGTCTCTCCTACAATGAGCAGTTCTTC
CASSQHPSLSYNEQFF
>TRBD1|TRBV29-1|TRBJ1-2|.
TGCAGCGTCCGGACAGGGTATGGCTACACCTTC
CSVRTGYGYTF
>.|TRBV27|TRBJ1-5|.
TGTGCCAGCAGTTTATCGAGGGATTATCAGCCCCAGCATTTT
CASSLSRDYQPQHF
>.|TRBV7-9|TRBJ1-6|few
TGTGCCAGCAGCATCCGGACTGAGAGCTCCTATAATTCACCCCTCCACTTT
CASSIRTESSYNSPLHF
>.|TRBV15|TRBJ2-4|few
TGTGCCACCGGGGACGGGGGATCCAAAAACATTCAGTACTTC
CATGDGGSKNIQYF